This T cell receptor (beta chain) was identified during a study of T cell repertoires in cytomegalovirus infection (dated by TCRdb to the late 2010s). Background on the whole study: Peptide stimulations targeted recently identified HLA-C-restricted CMV epitopes, whose presentation resists viral immunomodulation, together with well-studied HLA-B-restricted epitopes. The HLA type of each donor mattered for the analysis, because public TCR beta signatures pointed to carriage of CMV infection along with the matching HLA type. Beyond this particular receptor, the publication reports: Cumulative frequency of public TCR beta family members discriminated carriers of CMV infection plus the relevant HLA type in this cohort and an independent roughly 330-donor cohort. The ex vivo response was dominated by HLA-C-restricted CMV-specific TCR beta clonotypes, and the single most frequent clonotype in two of eight donors was supplied by these HLA-C-restricted clonotypes.

CDR1 and CDR2 were assigned from the germline V gene (reference sequence) as SEHNR and FQNEAQ. Trimming takes 0 bases from V and 5 bases from J, and the germline ends sit 10 bases apart. From the cysteine up to the phenylalanine, the CDR3 has a length of 14 residues. Only CDR3 DNA is held: 42 bases, read in frame from base 1. This clonotype was counted only a few times. Its antigen is not yet known. No base quality values were provided; no much bigger clone lies one nucleotide off. The listed sequencing device is Illumina HiSeq 1500. TCRdb handled the public reads itself, with Q25 trimming in fastp and clone calling in MiXCR, and kept productive beta chains. Entries are consolidated by CDR3 protein sequence, retaining the most common genes and DNA. This sample has fewer than 1,000,000 distinct CDR3 sequences in its table, and roughly 30% of those were observed once. About an eighth of the sample comes from the top ten.

What the treatment or condition label conveys for this sample: in vitro stimulation with specific CMV peptide epitopes to enrich CMV-specific T cells. This material consisted of cultured CD8+ T cells from PBMCs, taken from culture after CMV antigen stimulation. The sequence links TRBV7-9 to TRBJ2-5; no D gene can be assigned with confidence. This TCR was sampled from a human donor in good health (CMV status not recorded). Some clones in this sample may be carry-over from other donors' samples. The CDR3 amino acid sequence is: CASSLALGRETQYF. The sequenced DNA: TGTGCCAGCAGCTTAGCGCTTGGTAGGGAGACCCAGTACTTC.